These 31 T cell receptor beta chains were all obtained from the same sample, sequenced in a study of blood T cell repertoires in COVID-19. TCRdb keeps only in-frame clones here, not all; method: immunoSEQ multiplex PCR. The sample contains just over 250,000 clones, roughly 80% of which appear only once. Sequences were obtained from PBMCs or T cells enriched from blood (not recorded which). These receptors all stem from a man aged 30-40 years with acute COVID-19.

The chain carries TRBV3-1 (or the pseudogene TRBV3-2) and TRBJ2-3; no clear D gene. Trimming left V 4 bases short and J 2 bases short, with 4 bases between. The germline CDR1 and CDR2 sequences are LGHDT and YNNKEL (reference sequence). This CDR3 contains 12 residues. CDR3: CASSPHTDTQYF. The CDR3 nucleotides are TGTGCCAGCAGCCCCCACACAGATACGCAGTATTTT.

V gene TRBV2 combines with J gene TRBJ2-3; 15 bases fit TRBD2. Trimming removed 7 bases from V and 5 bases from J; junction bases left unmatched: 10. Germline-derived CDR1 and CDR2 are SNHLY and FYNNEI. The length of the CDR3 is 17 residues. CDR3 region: CASTKTGLAGGIDTQYF. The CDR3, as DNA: TGTGCCAGCACTAAAACTGGACTAGCGGGAGGGATAGATACGCAGTATTTT.

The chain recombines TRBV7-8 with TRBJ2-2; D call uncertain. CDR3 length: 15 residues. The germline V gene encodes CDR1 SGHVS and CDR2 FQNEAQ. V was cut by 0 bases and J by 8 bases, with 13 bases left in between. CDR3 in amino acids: CASSLALEWAGELFF. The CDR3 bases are TGTGCCAGCAGCTTAGCGCTCGAATGGGCAGGGGAGCTGTTTTTT.

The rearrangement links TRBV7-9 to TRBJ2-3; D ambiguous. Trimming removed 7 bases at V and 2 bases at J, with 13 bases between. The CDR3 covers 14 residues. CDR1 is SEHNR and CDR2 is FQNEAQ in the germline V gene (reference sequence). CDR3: CASTPRGYTDTQYF. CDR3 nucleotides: TGTGCCAGCACGCCCCGCGGCTACACAGATACGCAGTATTTT. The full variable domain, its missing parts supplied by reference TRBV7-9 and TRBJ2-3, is DTGVSQNPRHKITKRGQNVTFRCDPISEHNRLYWYRQTLGQGPEFLTYFQNEAQLEKSRLLSDRFSAERPKGSFSTLEIQRTEQGDSAMYLCASTPRGYTDTQYFGPGTRLTVL.

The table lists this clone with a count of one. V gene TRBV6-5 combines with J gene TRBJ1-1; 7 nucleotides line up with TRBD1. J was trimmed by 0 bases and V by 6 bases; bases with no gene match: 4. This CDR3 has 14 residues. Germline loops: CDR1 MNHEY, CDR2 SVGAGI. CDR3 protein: CASRETGMNTEAFF. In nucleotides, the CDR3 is TGTGCCAGCAGAGAGACAGGGATGAACACTGAAGCTTTCTTT.

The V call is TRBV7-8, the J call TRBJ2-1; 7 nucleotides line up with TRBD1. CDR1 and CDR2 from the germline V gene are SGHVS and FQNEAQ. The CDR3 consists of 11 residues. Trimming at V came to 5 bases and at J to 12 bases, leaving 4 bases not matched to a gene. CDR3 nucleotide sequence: TGTGCCAGCAGCCCAGGACAGGCGCAGTTCTTC. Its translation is CASSPGQAQFF.

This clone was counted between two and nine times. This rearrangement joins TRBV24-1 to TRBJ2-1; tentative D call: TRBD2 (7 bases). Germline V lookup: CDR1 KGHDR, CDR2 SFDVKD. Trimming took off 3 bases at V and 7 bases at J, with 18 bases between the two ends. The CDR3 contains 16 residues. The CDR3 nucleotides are TGTGCCACCAGTGATGGGGAGGGGGGGTTCGGTAATGAGCAGTTCTTC. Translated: CATSDGEGGFGNEQFF.

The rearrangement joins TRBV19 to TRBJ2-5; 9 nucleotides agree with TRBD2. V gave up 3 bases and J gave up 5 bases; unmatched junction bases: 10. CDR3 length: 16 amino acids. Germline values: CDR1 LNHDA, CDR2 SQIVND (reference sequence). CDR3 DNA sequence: TGTGCCAGTAGTATTCTGCTAGCGGGGTTCGGCGAGACCCAGTACTTC. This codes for CASSILLAGFGETQYF.

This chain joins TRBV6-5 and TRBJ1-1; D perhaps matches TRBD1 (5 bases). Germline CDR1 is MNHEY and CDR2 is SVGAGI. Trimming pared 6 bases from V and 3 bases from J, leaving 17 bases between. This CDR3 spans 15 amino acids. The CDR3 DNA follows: TGTGCCAGCAGCCCCGGTGACAGCTCATACACTGAAGCTTTCTTT. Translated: CASSPGDSSYTEAFF.

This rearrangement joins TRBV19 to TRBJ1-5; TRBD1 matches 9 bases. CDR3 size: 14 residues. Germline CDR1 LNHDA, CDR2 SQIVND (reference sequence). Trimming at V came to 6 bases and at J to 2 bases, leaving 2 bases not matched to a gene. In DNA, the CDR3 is TGTGCCAGTAGGGACAGGGGCGGCAATCAGCCCCAGCATTTT. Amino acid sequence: CASRDRGGNQPQHF.

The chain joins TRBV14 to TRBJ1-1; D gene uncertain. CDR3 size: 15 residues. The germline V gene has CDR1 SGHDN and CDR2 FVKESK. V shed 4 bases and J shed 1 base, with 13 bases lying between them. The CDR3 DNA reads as TGTGCCAGCAGCCTATCGGGGAGGCCGAACACTGAAGCTTTCTTT. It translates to CASSLSGRPNTEAFF.

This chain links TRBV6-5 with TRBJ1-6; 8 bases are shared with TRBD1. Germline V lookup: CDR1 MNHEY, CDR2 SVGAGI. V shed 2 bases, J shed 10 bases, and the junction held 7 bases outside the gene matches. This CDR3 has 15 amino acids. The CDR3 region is CASSYDQGARSPLHF. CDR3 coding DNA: TGTGCCAGCAGTTACGACCAGGGGGCAAGGTCACCCCTCCACTTT.

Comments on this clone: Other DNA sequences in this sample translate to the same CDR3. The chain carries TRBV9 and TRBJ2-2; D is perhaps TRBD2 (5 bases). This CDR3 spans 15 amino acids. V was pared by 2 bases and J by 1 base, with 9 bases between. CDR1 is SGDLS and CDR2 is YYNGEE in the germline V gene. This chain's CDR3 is CASSVFSGNTGELFF. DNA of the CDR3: TGTGCCAGCAGCGTTTTCAGCGGGAACACCGGGGAGCTGTTTTTT.

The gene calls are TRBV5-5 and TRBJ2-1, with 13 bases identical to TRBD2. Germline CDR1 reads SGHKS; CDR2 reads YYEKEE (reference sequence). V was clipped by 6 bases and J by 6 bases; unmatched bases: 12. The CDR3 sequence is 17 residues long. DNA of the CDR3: TGTGCCAGCACCTGGAGGGGACTAGCGGGGCCAGTCAATGAGCAGTTCTTC. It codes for CASTWRGLAGPVNEQFF.

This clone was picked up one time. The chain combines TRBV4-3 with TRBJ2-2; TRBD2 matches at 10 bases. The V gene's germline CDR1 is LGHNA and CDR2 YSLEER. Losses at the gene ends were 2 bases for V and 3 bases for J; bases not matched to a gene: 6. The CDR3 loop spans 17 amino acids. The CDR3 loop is CASSQLSGTSDTGELFF. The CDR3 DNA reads TGCGCCAGCAGCCAACTGTCAGGGACTAGCGACACCGGGGAGCTGTTTTTT.

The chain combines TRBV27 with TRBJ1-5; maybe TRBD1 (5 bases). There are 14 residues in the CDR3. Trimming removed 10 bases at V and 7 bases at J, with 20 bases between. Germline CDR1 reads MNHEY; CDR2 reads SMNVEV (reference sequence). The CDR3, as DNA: TGTGCCACCAGCTCCCCCGGCAGGGCGCAGCCCCAGCATTTT. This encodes CATSSPGRAQPQHF.

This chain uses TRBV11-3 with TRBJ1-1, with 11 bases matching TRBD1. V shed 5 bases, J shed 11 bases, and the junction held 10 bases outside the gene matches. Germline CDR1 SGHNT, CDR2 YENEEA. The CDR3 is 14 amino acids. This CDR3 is CASSARTGGSVAFF. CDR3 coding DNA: TGTGCCAGCAGCGCACGGACAGGGGGCTCCGTCGCTTTCTTT.

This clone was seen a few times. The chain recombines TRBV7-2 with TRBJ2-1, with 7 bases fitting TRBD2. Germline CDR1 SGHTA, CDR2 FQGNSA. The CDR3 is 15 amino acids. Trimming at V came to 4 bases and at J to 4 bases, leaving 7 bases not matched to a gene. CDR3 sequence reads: CASSSVAGFYNEQFF. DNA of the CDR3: TGTGCCAGCAGCTCCGTAGCGGGTTTTTACAATGAGCAGTTCTTC.

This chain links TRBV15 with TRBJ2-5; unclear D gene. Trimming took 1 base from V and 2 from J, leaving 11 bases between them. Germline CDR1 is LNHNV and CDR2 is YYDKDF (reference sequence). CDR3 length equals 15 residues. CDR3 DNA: TGTGCCACCAGCAGAGGTGGTGCGGATCAAGAGACCCAGTACTTC. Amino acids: CATSRGGADQETQYF. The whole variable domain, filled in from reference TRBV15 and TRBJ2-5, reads DAMVIQNPRYQVTQFGKPVTLSCSQTLNHNVMYWYQQKSSQAPKLLFHYYDKDFNNEADTPDNFQSRRPNTSFCFLDIRSPGLGDTAMYLCATSRGGADQETQYFGPGTRLLVL.

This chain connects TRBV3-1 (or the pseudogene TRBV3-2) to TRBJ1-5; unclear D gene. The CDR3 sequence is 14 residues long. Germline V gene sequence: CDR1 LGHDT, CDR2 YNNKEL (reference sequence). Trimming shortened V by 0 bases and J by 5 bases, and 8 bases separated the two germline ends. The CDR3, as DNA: TGTGCCAGCAGCCAAGAACCGGCGGATCAGCCCCAGCATTTT. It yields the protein CASSQEPADQPQHF.

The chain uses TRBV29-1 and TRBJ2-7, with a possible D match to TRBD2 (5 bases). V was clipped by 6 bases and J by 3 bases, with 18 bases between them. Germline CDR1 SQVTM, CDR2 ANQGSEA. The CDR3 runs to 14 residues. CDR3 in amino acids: CSVRWERRCYEQYV. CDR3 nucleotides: TGCAGCGTGAGGTGGGAAAGGAGGTGCTACGAGCAGTACGTC.

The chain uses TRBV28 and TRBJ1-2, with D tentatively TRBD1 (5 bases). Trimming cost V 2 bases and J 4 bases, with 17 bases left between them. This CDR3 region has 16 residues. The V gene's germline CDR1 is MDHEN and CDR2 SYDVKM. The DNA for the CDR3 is TGTGCCAGCAGTTTAAGGGGTCTGGATAGGTCCTATGGCTACACCTTC. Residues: CASSLRGLDRSYGYTF.

This CDR3 reads CASSYSGGSNSPLHF. CDR3 DNA: TGTGCCAGCAGTTACTCCGGGGGGAGTAATTCACCCCTCCACTTT. J is TRBJ1-6 and V is TRBV6-5; TRBD1 might be the D (5 bases). Between the trimmed V and J ends, which lost 0 bases and 6 bases, there was a span of 9 bases. There are 15 residues in the CDR3. Germline V lookup: CDR1 MNHEY, CDR2 SVGAGI.

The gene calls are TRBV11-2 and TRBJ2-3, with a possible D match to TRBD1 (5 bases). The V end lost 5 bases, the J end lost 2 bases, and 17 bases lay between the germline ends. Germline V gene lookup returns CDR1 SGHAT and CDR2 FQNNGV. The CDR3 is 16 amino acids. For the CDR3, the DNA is TGTGCCAGCAGCCACGACAGAGCCTCCATCACAGATACGCAGTATTTT. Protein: CASSHDRASITDTQYF.

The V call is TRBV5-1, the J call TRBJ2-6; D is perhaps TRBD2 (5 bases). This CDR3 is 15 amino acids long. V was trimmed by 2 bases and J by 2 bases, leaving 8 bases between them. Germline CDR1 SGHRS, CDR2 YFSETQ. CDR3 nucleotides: TGCGCCAGCAGCTTCCAGGAGGCTGGGGCCAACGTCCTGACTTTC. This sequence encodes CASSFQEAGANVLTF.

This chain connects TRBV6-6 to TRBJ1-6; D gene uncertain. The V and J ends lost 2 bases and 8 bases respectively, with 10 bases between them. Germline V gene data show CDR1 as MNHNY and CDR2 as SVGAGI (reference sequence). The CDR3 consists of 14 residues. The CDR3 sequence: CASSYGSLDSPLHF. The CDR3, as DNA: TGTGCCAGCAGTTACGGGAGTTTGGATTCACCCCTCCACTTT.

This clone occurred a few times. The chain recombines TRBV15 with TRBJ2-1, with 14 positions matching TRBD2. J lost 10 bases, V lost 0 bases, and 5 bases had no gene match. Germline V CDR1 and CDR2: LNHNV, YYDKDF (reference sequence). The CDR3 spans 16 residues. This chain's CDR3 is CATSREGTSGGKEQFF. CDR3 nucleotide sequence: TGTGCCACCAGCAGAGAAGGGACTAGCGGGGGTAAGGAGCAGTTCTTC.

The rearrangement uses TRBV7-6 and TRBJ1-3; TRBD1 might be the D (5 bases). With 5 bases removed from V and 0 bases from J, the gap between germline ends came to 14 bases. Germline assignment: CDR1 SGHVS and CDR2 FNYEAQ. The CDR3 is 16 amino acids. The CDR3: CASSLTRASSGNTIYF. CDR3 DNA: TGTGCCAGCAGCCTAACCAGGGCGAGCTCTGGAAACACCATATATTTT.

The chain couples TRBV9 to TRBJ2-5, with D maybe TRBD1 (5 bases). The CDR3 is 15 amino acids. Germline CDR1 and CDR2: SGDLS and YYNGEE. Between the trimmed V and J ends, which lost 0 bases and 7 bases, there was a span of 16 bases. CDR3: CASSVAVGGAGTQYF. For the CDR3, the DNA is TGTGCCAGCAGCGTAGCAGTTGGTGGGGCCGGGACCCAGTACTTC.

The chain's CDR3 is CASSLGWRLDSGANVLTF. CDR3 nucleotide sequence: TGTGCCAGCAGCTTAGGGTGGCGGTTAGACTCTGGGGCCAACGTCCTGACTTTC. The chain employs TRBV7-9 and TRBJ2-6; D unresolved. The germline gives CDR1 SEHNR, CDR2 FQNEAQ (reference sequence). The CDR3 runs 18 residues. The V end was cut by 1 base, the J end by 0 bases, with 13 bases between.

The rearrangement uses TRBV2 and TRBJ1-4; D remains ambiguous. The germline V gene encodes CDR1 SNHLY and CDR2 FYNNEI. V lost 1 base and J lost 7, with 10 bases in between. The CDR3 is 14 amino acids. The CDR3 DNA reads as TGTGCCAGCAGTGAAGGCGCGGGGATTGAAAAACTGTTTTTT. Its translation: CASSEGAGIEKLFF.